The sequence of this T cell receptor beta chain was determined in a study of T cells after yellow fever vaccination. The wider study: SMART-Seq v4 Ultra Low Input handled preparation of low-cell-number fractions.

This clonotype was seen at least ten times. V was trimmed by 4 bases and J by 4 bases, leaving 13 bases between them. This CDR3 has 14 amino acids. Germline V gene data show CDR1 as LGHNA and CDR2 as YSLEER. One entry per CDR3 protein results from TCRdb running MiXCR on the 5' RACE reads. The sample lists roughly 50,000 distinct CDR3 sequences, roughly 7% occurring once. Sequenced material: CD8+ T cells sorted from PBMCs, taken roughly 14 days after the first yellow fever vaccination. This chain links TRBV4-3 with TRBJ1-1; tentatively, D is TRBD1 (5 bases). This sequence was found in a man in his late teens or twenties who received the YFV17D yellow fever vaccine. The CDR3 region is CASSRIGEGTEAFF. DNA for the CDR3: TGCGCCAGCAGCCGTATAGGGGAAGGCACTGAAGCTTTCTTT.